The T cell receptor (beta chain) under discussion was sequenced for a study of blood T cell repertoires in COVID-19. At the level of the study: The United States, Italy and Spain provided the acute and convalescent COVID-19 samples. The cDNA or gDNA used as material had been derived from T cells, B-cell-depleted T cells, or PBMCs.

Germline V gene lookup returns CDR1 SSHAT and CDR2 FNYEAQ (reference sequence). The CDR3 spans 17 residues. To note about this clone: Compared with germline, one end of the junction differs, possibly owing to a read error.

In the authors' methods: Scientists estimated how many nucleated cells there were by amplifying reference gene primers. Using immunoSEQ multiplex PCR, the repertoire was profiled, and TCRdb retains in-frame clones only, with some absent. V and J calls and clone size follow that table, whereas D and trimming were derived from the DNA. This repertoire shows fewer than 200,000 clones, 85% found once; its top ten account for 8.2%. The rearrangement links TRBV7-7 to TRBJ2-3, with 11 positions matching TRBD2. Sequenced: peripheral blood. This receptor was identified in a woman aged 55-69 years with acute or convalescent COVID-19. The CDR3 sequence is CASIAGTSGSSTDTQYF. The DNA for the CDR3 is TGTGCTAGCATCGCCGGGACTAGCGGATCATCGACAGATACGCAGTATTTT.